The 14 T cell receptor beta chains below were found in one sample sequenced in a study of T cells after yellow fever vaccination. TCRdb passed the 5' RACE reads through MiXCR, listing each CDR3 protein once. The sample has 300,000 to 350,000 distinct CDR3 sequences, around 10% seen once. The source was CD4+ T cells sorted from PBMCs, collected 45 days after the yellow fever booster vaccination. These receptors came from a man aged 18 to 30 who received the YFV17D yellow fever vaccine.

This clonotype occurred a few times. The chain recombines TRBV6-1 with TRBJ1-4; D is unresolved. This CDR3 region has 15 residues. The germline gives CDR1 MNHNS, CDR2 SASEGT. The ends were cut back, 4 bases at V and 1 base at J, with 10 bases in the middle. The CDR3 reads CASSVELLTNEKLFF. For the CDR3, the DNA is TGTGCCAGCAGTGTAGAACTACTAACTAATGAAAAACTGTTTTTT.

The gene calls are TRBV10-3 and TRBJ2-2; perhaps D is TRBD1 or TRBD2 (5 bases each). The germline V gene encodes CDR1 ENHRY and CDR2 SYGVKD. The CDR3 runs 14 residues. Trimming removed 9 bases from V and 0 bases from J, with 11 bases in between. Written as DNA, the CDR3 is TGTGCCATACAGGACTTCGCGAACACCGGGGAGCTGTTTTTT. Protein sequence: CAIQDFANTGELFF.

This clonotype was counted only a few times. One end of the junction is discordant with germline, which a read error may explain. This chain links TRBV15 with TRBJ2-4; the D gene could be TRBD1 or TRBD2 (5 bases each). Germline CDR1 LNHNV, CDR2 YYDKDF (reference sequence). This CDR3 comprises 14 residues. The CDR3, as DNA: TGTGCCACCATCAGAGACCAGGGAGCGGACATTCAGTACTTC. It specifies CATIRDQGADIQYF.

This clonotype has ten or more counts. V gene TRBV18 combines with J gene TRBJ2-6; 7 nucleotides match TRBD1. The CDR3 contains 15 residues. Trimming took 3 bases from V and 2 from J; bases not matched to a gene: 1. CDR1 and CDR2 from the germline V gene are KGHSH and LQKENI. Here the CDR3 reads CASSPGQTGANVLTF. CDR3 sequence (DNA): TGTGCCAGCTCACCGGGACAGACTGGGGCCAACGTCCTGACTTTC.

In its sample, this clonotype was seen a few times. The rearrangement links TRBV28 to TRBJ2-5; D possibly corresponds to TRBD2 (6 bases). Trimming removed 10 bases at V and 4 bases at J, with 22 bases between. The CDR3 is 15 amino acids. Germline V gene lookup returns CDR1 MDHEN and CDR2 SYDVKM. CDR3 amino acids: CAIRGWGVGRETQYF. CDR3 coding DNA: TGTGCCATACGAGGTTGGGGGGTCGGTCGAGAGACCCAGTACTTC.

V is TRBV6-6 and J is TRBJ2-7, with 7 bases matching TRBD1. J was trimmed by 4 bases and V by 6 bases; bases with no gene match: 12. Germline CDR1 is MNHNY and CDR2 is SVGAGI (reference sequence). CDR3 length equals 15 residues. The CDR3 is CASSMSTGVGYEQYV. The CDR3 coding sequence is TGTGCCAGCAGCATGAGTACAGGGGTTGGGTACGAGCAGTACGTC.

This clonotype was seen a few times. The CDR3 is CASSLGQINYGYTF. CDR3 coding DNA: TGCGCCAGCAGCTTGGGACAGATTAACTATGGCTACACCTTC. The chain is built from TRBV5-1 and TRBJ1-2; D is possibly TRBD1 (5 bases). The germline V gene has CDR1 SGHRS and CDR2 YFSETQ. CDR3 length equals 14 residues. Trimming removed 0 bases at V and 1 base at J, with 7 bases between.

This clonotype came up many times. The V call is TRBV5-1, the J call TRBJ2-1, with D perhaps assigned TRBD1 or TRBD2 (5 bases each). Trimming removed 1 base at V and 4 bases at J, with 12 bases between. CDR3 size: 15 residues. The germline gives CDR1 SGHRS, CDR2 YFSETQ. The CDR3 DNA is TGCGCCAGCAGCTTGCGGGGCGGGTATTACAATGAGCAGTTCTTC. Protein product: CASSLRGGYYNEQFF.

This clonotype was detected ten times or more. The chain links TRBV7-2 to TRBJ2-3; maybe TRBD1 (5 bases). The V gene lost 5 bases and the J gene lost 6 bases, with 15 bases spanning the gap. CDR1 SGHTA and CDR2 FQGNSA come from the germline V gene. CDR3 length equals 14 residues. In nucleotides, the CDR3 is TGTGCCAGCAGCAACAGACAGTTCGGGGATACGCAGTATTTT. This sequence encodes CASSNRQFGDTQYF. The variable domain in full, completed from reference TRBV7-2 and TRBJ2-3, reads GAGVSQSPSNKVTEKGKDVELRCDPISGHTALYWYRQSLGQGLEFLIYFQGNSAPDKSGLPSDRFSAERTGGSVSTLTIQRTQQEDSAVYLCASSNRQFGDTQYFGPGTRLTVL.

This clonotype has at least ten counts. The chain employs TRBV20-1 and TRBJ1-1; D might be TRBD1 (5 bases). The CDR3 loop spans 12 amino acids. Germline CDR1 and CDR2: DFQATT and SNEGSKA (reference sequence). The V gene lost 2 bases and the J gene lost 1 base, with 5 bases spanning the gap. The CDR3 loop reads CSARRGNTEAFF. The CDR3 bases are TGCAGTGCTAGAAGGGGGAACACTGAAGCTTTCTTT.

This clonotype was counted a few times. V is TRBV27 and J is TRBJ1-2; 7 bases fit TRBD1. The CDR3 consists of 19 residues. Looked up from germline, CDR1 is MNHEY and CDR2 is SMNVEV (reference sequence). Losses at the gene ends were 5 bases for V and 0 bases for J; bases not matched to a gene: 18. The CDR3 sequence: CASSTTPGTVSLANYGYTF. CDR3 DNA sequence: TGTGCCAGCAGTACCACCCCCGGGACAGTTTCCCTAGCTAACTATGGCTACACCTTC.

The chain joins TRBV6-6 to TRBJ2-7, with 13 nucleotides matching TRBD2. Germline loops: CDR1 MNHNY, CDR2 SVGAGI (reference sequence). V dropped 6 bases and J dropped 6; count of bases not matched to a gene: 11. This CDR3 is 16 amino acids long. The CDR3 sequence: CASRTSGGTQWSEQYF. The CDR3 nucleotides read TGTGCCAGCAGGACTAGCGGGGGGACCCAGTGGAGCGAGCAGTACTTC.

This clonotype was seen a handful of times. J is TRBJ2-7 and V is TRBV10-3, with 9 nucleotides matching TRBD1. The CDR3 is made up of 12 amino acids. Germline CDR1 and CDR2: ENHRY and SYGVKD. With V trimmed by 10 bases and J by 3 bases, 4 bases remained unmatched. CDR3 loop: CATGQGLYEQYV. CDR3 bases: TGTGCCACCGGACAGGGGCTCTACGAGCAGTACGTC.

This clonotype has at least ten counts. The J gene is TRBJ2-6, the V gene TRBV5-8; TRBD1 or TRBD2 may be the D gene (5 bases each). The CDR3 sequence is 15 residues long. Trimming took 4 bases from V and 2 from J, leaving 10 bases between them. CDR1 and CDR2 (germline): SGHTS, YDEGEE. The CDR3 DNA reads TGTGCCAGCAGCGTAAGGGACCCTGGGGCCAACGTCCTGACTTTC. Residues: CASSVRDPGANVLTF. The variable domain in full, with the rest retrieved from reference TRBV5-8 and TRBJ2-6, is EAGVTQSPTHLIKTRGQQATLRCSPISGHTSVYWYQQALGLGLQFLLWYDEGEERNRGNFPPRFSGRQFPNYSSELNVNALELEDSALYLCASSVRDPGANVLTFGAGSRLTVL.